This T cell receptor (beta chain) comes out of a study of Graves' ophthalmopathy and Graves' hyperthyroidism. Trimming took off 5 bases at V and 0 bases at J, with 14 bases between the two ends. The germline V gene has CDR1 PRHDT and CDR2 FYEKMQ (reference sequence). There are 15 residues in the CDR3. The TCR beta CDR3 regions underwent amplification from RNA transcripts. The workflow started with a first-round RT-PCR run with HTBI primers and then moved on to a second-round multiplex PCR. TCRdb reanalysed the multiplex PCR reads using MiXCR and keeps one entry per CDR3 protein. Seen here are 900,000 to 1,200,000 distinct CDR3 sequences, less than 45% observed once, and the top ten hold around 10%. This clonotype was detected many times.

The gene calls are TRBV13 and TRBJ2-7, with a tentative D call TRBD1 (6 bases). Sequencing used peripheral blood or thyroid tissue (not recorded which). The receptor was derived from an adult man with Graves' hyperthyroidism. The CDR3 loop is CASSTRQDLSYEQYF. The CDR3 bases are TGTGCCAGCAGCACGCGACAGGACCTCTCCTACGAGCAGTACTTC.